Here is one TCR beta chain with its context. Its antigen is still unknown. Around 10 milliliters of peripheral blood were drawn from each donor. PBMCs were isolated at a quantity of at least 6.5 million per sample. The data derive from a study of blood T cells in healthy people across ages. Sample-barcoded 5' priming and a J-beta primer mix drove a second PCR of about 6 to 12 cycles. TCRdb recomputed calls from the 5' RACE reads with MiXCR, one row per CDR3 protein. The table has around 1,000,000 distinct CDR3 sequences, more than 30% seen once. CDR1 and CDR2 from the germline V gene are ENHRY and SYGVKD. V gave up 8 bases and J gave up 8 bases, with 16 bases separating them. This CDR3 has 13 residues. The study's findings and limits: Roughly linearly, TCR beta diversity per million T cells fell as age increased. It was the long-lived donors that had more naive CD4+ cells and higher diversity than aged donors.

This chain uses TRBV10-3 with TRBJ2-1, with TRBD2 as a possible D gene (6 bases). This TCR came from a man aged 18 to 30 in good health. Input material: blood. The DNA of the CDR3 is TGTGCCATCCGGAGGGGCAGGGAGGATGAGCAGTTCTTC. Translating gives CAIRRGREDEQFF.